This TCR beta chain was sequenced for a study of CD8+CD57+ T cells in acquired aplastic anemia. Study-wide context: Sorted CD4+ and CD8+ cell DNA averaged roughly 3.2 ug. Among healthy donors, CD4+ cells averaged about 9.9 million reads. Study observations and caveats: Statistical testing detected no significant gap in CD8+ Simpson's diversity between patients and controls. Patients and controls shared 25 to 30 CD8+ CDR3 sequences, which appeared highly expressed in patients and within their immunodominant clones.

Genomic DNA, serving as template, underwent TCR beta VDJ and CDR3 profiling. MiXCR was run by TCRdb on the reads, yielding one entry per CDR3 protein. The sample holds around 200,000 distinct CDR3 sequences, approximately 57% seen once. The CDR3 totals 16 residues. In germline, CDR1 is SEHNR, CDR2 FQNEAQ (reference sequence). The sample holds one count of this clonotype. Its cognate antigen is unknown. The chain uses TRBV7-9 and TRBJ1-2, with 12 bases identical to TRBD1. The receptor was isolated from a human donor in good health. Source material: sorted CD4+, CD8+, or CD8+CD57+ T cells (not recorded which) from PBMCs. This CDR3 is CSGLVGQGAQDYGYTF. The CDR3 DNA follows: TGTTCTGGGCTAGTGGGACAGGGGGCGCAGGACTATGGCTACACCTTC.